This is a list of T cell receptor beta chains from one sample in a study of blood T cell repertoires in COVID-19. Some clones are missing from TCRdb's copy, which holds only in-frame ones; the method was immunoSEQ multiplex PCR. Of around 64,000 clones in the sample, roughly 91% were seen once. Sample: peripheral blood. These receptors all stem from a human donor in a cohort sampled during active COVID-19. CDR3s include the opening cysteine and the closing phenylalanine or tryptophan. Fields, in order: J gene, V gene, D gene, CDR3 protein. The D gene is left open where the match is weak.

j_call: TRBJ2-1; v_call: TRBV27; d_call: NA; cdr3_aa: CASRITVYNEQFF
j_call: TRBJ1-1; v_call: TRBV6-6; d_call: NA; cdr3_aa: CASSVDMRVNTEAFF
j_call: TRBJ1-2; v_call: TRBV11-3; d_call: NA; cdr3_aa: CASSPGNYGYTF
j_call: TRBJ2-2; v_call: TRBV27; d_call: TRBD1; cdr3_aa: CASSLNRDRVTGELFF
j_call: TRBJ1-5; v_call: TRBV19; d_call: TRBD1; cdr3_aa: CASSTKVQGGINSNQPQHF
j_call: TRBJ2-2; v_call: TRBV7-2; d_call: TRBD2; cdr3_aa: CASSLASGRATGELFF
j_call: TRBJ2-7; v_call: TRBV12-5; d_call: NA; cdr3_aa: CASGLLRVLYF
j_call: TRBJ2-7; v_call: TRBV6-5; d_call: TRBD1; cdr3_aa: CASRYPGTGGGEQYF
j_call: TRBJ2-5; v_call: TRBV5-1; d_call: TRBD2; cdr3_aa: CASSLGVAGGQGETQYF
j_call: TRBJ2-2; v_call: TRBV11-3; d_call: NA; cdr3_aa: CASSLDFSRDTGELFF
j_call: TRBJ2-2; v_call: TRBV6-5; d_call: TRBD1; cdr3_aa: CASSPGTVRDGELFF
j_call: TRBJ2-2; v_call: TRBV7-9; d_call: NA; cdr3_aa: CASSSLSLLNTGELFF
j_call: TRBJ1-4; v_call: TRBV7-2; d_call: NA; cdr3_aa: CASSGYGSTNEKLFF
j_call: TRBJ2-3; v_call: TRBV29-1; d_call: NA; cdr3_aa: CSGQKGNTQYF
j_call: TRBJ2-7; v_call: TRBV29-1; d_call: NA; cdr3_aa: CSVAPDTAHEQYF
j_call: TRBJ2-5; v_call: TRBV7-2; d_call: TRBD1; cdr3_aa: CASSPGRTGHETQYF
j_call: TRBJ2-2; v_call: TRBV5-1; d_call: NA; cdr3_aa: CASSMSANTGELFF
j_call: TRBJ1-1; v_call: TRBV4-3; d_call: NA; cdr3_aa: CASSQDLLLNGGSEAFF
j_call: TRBJ2-1; v_call: TRBV5-4; d_call: TRBD1; cdr3_aa: CASSSRQGALVVEQFF
j_call: TRBJ1-3; v_call: TRBV6-5; d_call: NA; cdr3_aa: CASRDSDSGNTIYF
j_call: TRBJ2-2; v_call: TRBV5-1; d_call: NA; cdr3_aa: CASSLGSSAGELFF
j_call: TRBJ2-5; v_call: TRBV2; d_call: NA; cdr3_aa: CASSEARAGQETQYF
j_call: TRBJ2-1; v_call: TRBV9; d_call: TRBD2; cdr3_aa: CASSPRWGGLNNEQFF